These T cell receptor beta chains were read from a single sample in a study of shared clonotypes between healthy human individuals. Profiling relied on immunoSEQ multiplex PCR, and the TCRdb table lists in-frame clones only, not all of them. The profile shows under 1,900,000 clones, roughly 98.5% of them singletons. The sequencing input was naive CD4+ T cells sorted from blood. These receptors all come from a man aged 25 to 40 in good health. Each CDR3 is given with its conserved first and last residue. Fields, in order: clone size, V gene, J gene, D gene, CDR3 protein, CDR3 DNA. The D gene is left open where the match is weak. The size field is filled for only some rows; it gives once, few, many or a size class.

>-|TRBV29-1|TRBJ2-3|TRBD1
CSGGTAPKDTQYF
TGCAGCGGTGGGACAGCGCCGAAAGATACGCAGTATTTT
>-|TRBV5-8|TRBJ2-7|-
CASSLGPETEQYF
TGTGCCAGCAGCTTGGGACCGGAAACCGAGCAGTACTTC
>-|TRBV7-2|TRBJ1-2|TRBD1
CASSSEGQGAFYGYTF
TGTGCCAGCAGCTCCGAAGGACAGGGGGCGTTCTATGGCTACACCTTC
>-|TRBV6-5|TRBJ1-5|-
CASSSYIVGQPQHF
TGTGCCAGCAGCTCCTATATAGTCGGTCAGCCCCAGCATTTT
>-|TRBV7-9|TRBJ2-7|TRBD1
CASSVTGDFYEQYF
TGTGCCAGCAGCGTAACAGGGGATTTCTACGAGCAGTACTTC
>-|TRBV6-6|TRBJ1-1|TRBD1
CASTDRAAEAFF
TGTGCCAGCACCGACAGGGCGGCTGAAGCTTTCTTT
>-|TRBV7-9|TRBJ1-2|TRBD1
CASSLEAGTGASYGYTF
TGTGCCAGCAGCTTAGAAGCCGGGACAGGGGCATCCTATGGCTACACCTTC
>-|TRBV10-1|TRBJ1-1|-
CASSGTQNTEAFF
TGCGCCAGCAGCGGGACACAGAACACTGAAGCTTTCTTT
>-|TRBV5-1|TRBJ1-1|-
CASSFQGVGAEAFF
TGCGCCAGCAGCTTTCAGGGTGTTGGGGCTGAAGCTTTCTTT
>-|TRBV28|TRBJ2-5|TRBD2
CASSLIAGGPRAETQYF
TGTGCCAGCAGTTTAATTGCGGGAGGGCCCAGGGCAGAGACCCAGTACTTC
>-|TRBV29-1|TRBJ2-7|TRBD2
CSVAGTRESYEQYF
TGCAGCGTAGCCGGGACTAGAGAATCCTACGAGCAGTACTTC
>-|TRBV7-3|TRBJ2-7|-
CASSFGPLYEQYF
TGTGCCAGCAGCTTCGGGCCCCTCTACGAGCAGTACTTC
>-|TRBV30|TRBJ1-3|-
CAWSVRPGNTIYF
TGTGCCTGGAGTGTACGGCCTGGAAACACCATATATTTT
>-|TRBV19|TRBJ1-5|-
CASKGRGPNQPQHF
TGTGCCAGTAAAGGGCGGGGGCCTAATCAGCCCCAGCATTTT
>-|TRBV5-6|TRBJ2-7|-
CASSPGLGFYEQYF
TGTGCCAGCAGCCCTGGGTTAGGTTTTTACGAGCAGTACTTC
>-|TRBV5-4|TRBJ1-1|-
CASSATYTEAFF
TGTGCCAGCAGCGCCACTTACACTGAAGCTTTCTTT
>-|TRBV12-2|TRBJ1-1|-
CASRLAPSLSTEAFF
TGTGCAAGTCGCTTAGCGCCCTCCTTGAGCACTGAAGCTTTCTTT
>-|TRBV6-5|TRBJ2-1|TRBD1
CASSGTGLYNEQFF
TGTGCCAGCAGCGGGACAGGGTTATACAATGAGCAGTTCTTC
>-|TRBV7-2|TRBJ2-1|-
CASSPEGHSYNEQFF
TGTGCCAGCAGCCCTGAGGGACACTCCTACAATGAGCAGTTCTTC
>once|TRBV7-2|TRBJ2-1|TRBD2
CASSFQTSGFNEQFF
TGTGCCAGCAGCTTTCAGACTAGCGGGTTTAATGAGCAGTTCTTC
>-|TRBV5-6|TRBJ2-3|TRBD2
CASRLAGGPDTQYF
TGTGCCAGCAGACTAGCGGGAGGGCCCGATACGCAGTATTTT
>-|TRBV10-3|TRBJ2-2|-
CAINKRDLTNTGELFF
TGTGCCATCAATAAACGGGACCTCACAAACACCGGGGAGCTGTTTTTT
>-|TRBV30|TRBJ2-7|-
CAWSLLSEQYF
TGTGCCTGGAGTCTACTATCCGAGCAGTACTTC
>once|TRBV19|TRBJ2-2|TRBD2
CASSNSGRSGELFF
TGTGCCAGTAGTAATAGCGGGAGGTCCGGGGAGCTGTTTTTT
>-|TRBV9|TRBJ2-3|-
CASSIGATDTQYF
TGTGCCAGCAGTATTGGCGCCACAGATACGCAGTATTTT
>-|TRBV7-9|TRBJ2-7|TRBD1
CASSSTGGADEQYF
TGTGCCAGCAGCTCTACAGGGGGCGCGGACGAGCAGTACTTC
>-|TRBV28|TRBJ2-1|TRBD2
CASSLLSSGNNEQFF
TGTGCCAGCAGCCTATTGAGTAGCGGGAACAATGAGCAGTTCTTC
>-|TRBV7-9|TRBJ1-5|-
CASSLASGTANQPQHF
TGTGCCAGCAGCCTGGCGTCCGGGACGGCGAATCAGCCCCAGCATTTT
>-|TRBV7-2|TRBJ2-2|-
CASSFPAGPTGELFF
TGTGCCAGCAGCTTTCCTGCCGGACCCACCGGGGAGCTGTTTTTT
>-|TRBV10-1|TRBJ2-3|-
CASSERDLRTDTQYF
TGCGCCAGCAGTGAGAGGGACTTAAGGACAGATACGCAGTATTTT
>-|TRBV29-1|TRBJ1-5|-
CSVGNSNQPQHF
TGCAGCGTTGGAAATAGCAATCAGCCCCAGCATTTT
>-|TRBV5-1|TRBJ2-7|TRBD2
CASSTTGLAGLYEQYF
TGCGCCAGCAGCACCACGGGACTAGCGGGTCTCTACGAGCAGTACTTC
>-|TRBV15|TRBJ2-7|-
CATSKQATNYEQYF
TGTGCCACCAGCAAACAGGCAACAAACTACGAGCAGTACTTC
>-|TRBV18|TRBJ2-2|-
CASSLDTGELFF
TGTGCCAGCTCCCTAGACACCGGGGAGCTGTTTTTT
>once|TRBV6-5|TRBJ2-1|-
CASSYPGTQIPAMFF
TGTGCCAGCAGTTACCCCGGGACACAGATACCGGCCATGTTCTTC
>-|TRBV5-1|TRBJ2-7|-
CASSLGGASSYEQYF
TGCGCCAGCAGCTTGGGAGGTGCTAGCTCCTACGAGCAGTACTTC
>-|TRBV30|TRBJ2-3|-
CAWSVGVFTDTQYF
TGTGCCTGGAGTGTGGGAGTTTTCACAGATACGCAGTATTTT
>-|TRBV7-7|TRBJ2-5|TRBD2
CASRRLAAGPLQETQYF
TGTGCTAGCAGACGACTAGCGGCGGGACCTCTCCAAGAGACCCAGTACTTC
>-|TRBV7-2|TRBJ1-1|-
CASSLGWGVKAFF
TGTGCCAGCAGCTTAGGGTGGGGAGTGAAAGCTTTCTTT
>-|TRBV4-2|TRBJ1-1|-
CASSQDEGGSTSEAFF
TGTGCCAGCAGCCAAGATGAGGGGGGCTCGACCTCTGAAGCTTTCTTT
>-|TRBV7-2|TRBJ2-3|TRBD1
CASSSSNRDRGFTDTQYF
TGTGCCAGCAGCTCCAGTAACCGGGACAGGGGGTTTACAGATACGCAGTATTTT
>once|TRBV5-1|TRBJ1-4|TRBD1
CASSLGRGRNNEKLFF
TGCGCCAGCAGCTTGGGTAGGGGGCGTAATAATGAAAAACTGTTTTTT
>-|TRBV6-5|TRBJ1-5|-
CASNRQAGWPQHF
TGTGCCAGCAATCGACAGGCGGGTTGGCCCCAGCATTTT
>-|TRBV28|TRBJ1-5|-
CASTRLNQPQHF
TGTGCCAGCACCAGACTTAATCAGCCCCAGCATTTT
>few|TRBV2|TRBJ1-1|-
CARGLPEAFF
TGTGCCAGGGGGTTACCCGAAGCTTTCTTT
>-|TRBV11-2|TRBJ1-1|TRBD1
CASSLRGQGRVEAFF
TGTGCCAGCAGCTTACGGGGACAGGGGAGGGTTGAAGCTTTCTTT
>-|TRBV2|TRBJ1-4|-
CASSVILANEKLFF
TGTGCCAGCAGTGTAATATTGGCTAATGAAAAACTGTTTTTT
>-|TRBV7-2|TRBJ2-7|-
CASSLTGVRYEQYF
TGTGCCAGCAGCTTAACGGGAGTTCGCTACGAGCAGTACTTC
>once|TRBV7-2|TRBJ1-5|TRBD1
CASSSDRGGNQPQHF
TGTGCCAGCAGCTCAGACAGGGGCGGCAATCAGCCCCAGCATTTT
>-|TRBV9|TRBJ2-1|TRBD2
CASSVGLAGGKEQFF
TGTGCCAGCAGCGTAGGACTAGCGGGAGGCAAAGAGCAGTTCTTC
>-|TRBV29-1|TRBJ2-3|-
CSARRTTANTDTQYF
TGCAGCGCCAGAAGGACTACTGCTAACACAGATACGCAGTATTTT